This TCR beta chain is from a study of shared clonotypes between healthy human individuals. Study-wide points: There were few donors, and this limited the genetic and exposure-history diversity represented. Generation probabilities of non-shared clonotypes were lower (relative to those shared by all four donors).

Sequencing used immunoSEQ multiplex PCR; TCRdb keeps in-frame clones, though not all of them. The repertoire holds roughly 2 million clones, with roughly 94% as singletons. It was into CD45RA+ naive and CD45RA-negative memory subsets that the CD4+ cells were split. Points on this clone: Its antigen remains unknown. Other DNA sequences in the same sample also yield this CDR3.

What was sequenced was naive CD4+ T cells sorted from blood. Subset of the sample: CD45RA+ positively selected. The clonotype was recovered from a man younger than 35 in good health.

Here the CDR3 DNA reads TGTGCCTGGAGTGCACTGTACGAGCAGTACTTC. Translating it yields CAWSALYEQYF. The chain combines TRBV30 with TRBJ2-7; no clear D gene. This CDR3 region has 11 residues. The V end was cut by 1 base, the J end by 4 bases, with 5 bases between. Germline-derived CDR1 and CDR2 are GTSNPN and SVGIG (reference sequence).